This is a list of T cell receptor beta chains from one sample in a study of CD8 T cells in Susac syndrome. TCRdb independently ran MiXCR on the immunoSEQ multiplex PCR reads; one entry per CDR3 protein. Altogether around 130,000 distinct CDR3 sequences are present, roughly 96% being singletons, with the ten largest covering roughly 0.12%. Sample: CD4+ T cells from PBMCs. All receptors come from a human donor in good health. CDR3s include the opening cysteine and the closing phenylalanine or tryptophan. Each record gives: D gene, J gene, V gene, CDR3 DNA, CDR3 protein. The D gene is left open where the match is weak.

TRBD1,TRBJ2-7,TRBV6-5,TGTGCCAGCAGCCCCGCCGGACAGGGGGGGTACGAGCAGTACTTC,CASSPAGQGGYEQYF
NA,TRBJ2-2,TRBV7-7,TGTGCTAGCAGCTTAGATCTGACGGCAACCGGGGAGCTGTTTTTT,CASSLDLTATGELFF
NA,TRBJ1-2,TRBV7-2,TGTGCCAGCAGCGGCGGGGTGGGGGAGAGTAATTTCTATGGCTACACCTTC,CASSGGVGESNFYGYTF
TRBD2,TRBJ2-6,TRBV3-1,TGTGCCAGCGGGAGGGTTACACAGCTCTCTGGGGCCAACGTCCTGACTTTC,CASGRVTQLSGANVLTF
NA,TRBJ2-1,TRBV29-1,TGCAGCGTGGCGGACCAGCAGAATGAGCAGTTCTTC,CSVADQQNEQFF
NA,TRBJ2-5,TRBV3-1,TGTGCCAGCAGCCAATCGGGCGGGTCACAAGAGACCCAGTACTTC,CASSQSGGSQETQYF
TRBD2,TRBJ2-7,TRBV19,TGTGCCAGTAGTACCATAGGTAGCGGGAGTAGGACCTACGAGCAGTACTTC,CASSTIGSGSRTYEQYF
NA,TRBJ2-7,TRBV7-9,TGTGCCAGCAGCTTAGGAACTAGCTTAATGGACGAGCAGTACTTC,CASSLGTSLMDEQYF
TRBD2,TRBJ2-5,TRBV19,TGTGCCAGTAGAGAAACGGGGGGATGGGAGACCCAGTACTTC,CASRETGGWETQYF
NA,TRBJ1-5,TRBV5-6,TGTGCCAGCAGCTTTGACAGATTCCGGCCCCAGCATTTT,CASSFDRFRPQHF
TRBD1,TRBJ1-5,TRBV28,TGTGCCAGCAGTCCCGTGGGGGACAGGTATAGCAATCAGCCCCAGCATTTT,CASSPVGDRYSNQPQHF